The 11 T cell receptor beta chains in this list originate from one sample, sequenced in a study of radiation and T cells in renal cell carcinoma. The treatment denotes: treatment-naive control, cytoreductive nephrectomy. Measured with immunoSEQ multiplex PCR; TCRdb has only the in-frame clones, and not every one. The sample lists 13,000 or so clones; about 56% were seen once. Sample: tumor tissue, taken from a patient whose treatment was nephrectomy without radiotherapy. These receptors came from a man aged 50-60 years with renal cell carcinoma.

In this sample, this clone turned up a few times. CDR3 protein: CASSRGYGYTF. DNA of the CDR3: TGTGCCAGCAGTCGGGGTTATGGCTACACCTTC. The chain is built from TRBV6-5 and TRBJ1-2; D ambiguous. The germline CDR1 and CDR2 sequences are MNHEY and SVGAGI. The CDR3 is made up of 11 amino acids. V lost 5 bases, J lost 5 bases, and 6 bases lay in between.

The chain recombines TRBV6-4 with TRBJ2-7; a weak D match, TRBD2 (6 bases). Trimming removed 5 bases at V and 0 bases at J, with 17 bases between. The CDR3 has 16 amino acids. Germline V gene lookup returns CDR1 MRHNA and CDR2 SNTAGT. In DNA form, the CDR3 reads TGTGCCAGCAGTCAGATGGGGGGTGGTGGCTCCTACGAGCAGTACTTC. Amino acid sequence: CASSQMGGGGSYEQYF.

Only a few counts were recorded for this clone. The chain joins TRBV5-1 to TRBJ2-3, with TRBD2 matching 8 bases. Per the germline V gene, CDR1 is SGHRS and CDR2 is YFSETQ. The CDR3 consists of 15 residues. V gave up 0 bases and J gave up 4 bases; unmatched junction bases: 4. The CDR3: CASSLAGLVPDTQYF. CDR3 DNA: TGCGCCAGCAGCTTGGCGGGACTAGTTCCAGATACGCAGTATTTT.

J is TRBJ2-1 and V is TRBV19, with TRBD1 matching 8 bases. Per germline, CDR1 LNHDA and CDR2 SQIVND (reference sequence). The CDR3 is 16 residues long. Trimming cost V 5 bases and J 0 bases; bases outside gene matches: 6. The DNA of the CDR3 is TGTGCCAGTAGTTCCCGACAGGGGAGCTCCTACAATGAGCAGTTCTTC. Translating it yields CASSSRQGSSYNEQFF.

The gene calls are TRBV7-9 and TRBJ2-3; 11 bases fit TRBD1. Unmatched junction bases numbered 7, after V lost 5 bases and J lost 3 bases. The CDR3 is 16 residues long. Germline V lookup: CDR1 SEHNR, CDR2 FQNEAQ (reference sequence). The CDR3 is CASSAWTGGWTDTQYF. CDR3 sequence (DNA): TGTGCCAGCAGCGCCTGGACAGGGGGCTGGACAGATACGCAGTATTTT.

This clone was seen a handful of times. J is TRBJ2-7 and V is TRBV9; maybe TRBD1 (7 bases). Germline lookup yields CDR1 SGDLS and CDR2 YYNGEE. V shed 0 bases and J shed 3 bases, with 10 bases lying between them. The CDR3 is 14 residues long. CDR3 protein: CASSVGGTDYEQYF. CDR3 DNA: TGTGCCAGCAGCGTAGGCGGGACAGACTACGAGCAGTACTTC.

In the case of this clone: The identical CDR3 is also encoded by other nucleotide sequences in the sample. This rearrangement joins TRBV19 to TRBJ1-1; weak D call: TRBD1 (5 bases). V lost 3 bases, J lost 5 bases, and 10 bases lay in between. CDR1 and CDR2 (germline): LNHDA, SQIVND (reference sequence). This CDR3 has 13 amino acids. DNA for the CDR3: TGTGCCAGTAGTATCGGGGAGGGGACTGAAGCTTTCTTT. This gives the protein CASSIGEGTEAFF.

The genes are TRBV19 and TRBJ1-5; no definite D call. CDR1 and CDR2 from the germline V gene are LNHDA and SQIVND (reference sequence). There are 14 residues in the CDR3. The V end lost 7 bases, the J end lost 10 bases, and 20 bases lay between the germline ends. CDR3 amino acids: CASMLLEGNGPQHF. The CDR3 nucleotides are TGTGCCAGTATGCTCTTGGAGGGAAATGGTCCCCAGCATTTT. Full variable domain (remainder filled in from reference TRBV19 and TRBJ1-5): DGGITQSPKYLFRKEGQNVTLSCEQNLNHDAMYWYRQDPGQGLRLIYYSQIVNDFQKGDIAEGYSVSREKKESFPLTVTSAQKNPTAFYLCASMLLEGNGPQHFGDGTRLSIL.

This clone was counted a few times. The V and J genes are TRBV28 and TRBJ1-1; TRBD1 matches at 9 bases. Germline V gives CDR1 MDHEN, CDR2 SYDVKM. Germline trimming cut 5 bases from V and 5 bases from J; bases unmatched to any gene: 9. The CDR3 loop spans 15 amino acids. The CDR3 is CASSPWGQGPTEAFF. CDR3 bases: TGTGCCAGCAGTCCATGGGGACAGGGTCCAACTGAAGCTTTCTTT. Together with reference TRBV28 and TRBJ1-1, the CDR3 gives the full variable domain: DVKVTQSSRYLVKRTGEKVFLECVQDMDHENMFWYRQDPGLGLRLIYFSYDVKMKEKGDIPEGYSVSREKKERFSLILESASTNQTSMYLCASSPWGQGPTEAFFGQGTRLTVV.

The chain recombines TRBV9 with TRBJ2-3; 8 positions match TRBD1. From germline, CDR1 is SGDLS and CDR2 YYNGEE. The V gene end was trimmed by 2 bases and the J gene end by 3 bases; junction bases not matched to a gene: 5. The CDR3 sequence is 15 residues long. This CDR3 reads CASSVMGTGTDTQYF. CDR3 in DNA: TGTGCCAGCAGCGTGATGGGGACAGGTACAGATACGCAGTATTTT.

This chain uses TRBV10-1 with TRBJ1-1; unclear D gene. V gave up 2 bases and J gave up 5 bases, with 15 bases separating them. Germline CDR1 reads WNHNN; CDR2 reads SYGVQD (reference sequence). This CDR3 is 15 amino acids long. Here the CDR3 DNA reads TGCGCCAGCAGTGAGGGGAGGAGTGGAGGGACTGAAGCTTTCTTT. This codes for CASSEGRSGGTEAFF.